This T cell receptor (beta chain) was documented in a study of T cell repertoires in cytomegalovirus infection. About the study: From public TCR beta signatures came an indication of both CMV infection and matching HLA type.

The CDR3 covers 17 residues. Germline V gene lookup returns CDR1 SGHVS and CDR2 FQNEAQ. The V gene end was trimmed by 4 bases and the J gene end by 1 base; junction bases not matched to a gene: 12. This clonotype was counted many times. Its matching antigen is unknown. TCRdb redid the calling of the reads with MiXCR, one entry per CDR3 protein. Of hundreds of thousands of distinct CDR3 sequences listed, roughly 20% are singletons. Findings and caveats of the study: Across the ex vivo response, the dominant clonotypes were HLA-C-restricted CMV-specific TCR beta clonotypes. Adding up the frequency of public TCR beta families identified people who carried CMV plus the relevant HLA.

The specimen was PBMCs. The clonotype was recovered from a human donor in good health (CMV status not recorded). Some clones in this sample may be carry-over from other donors' samples. This sequence joins TRBV7-8 and TRBJ2-7; TRBD2 aligns across 8 bases. The CDR3: CASSSVLAGLISYEQYF. CDR3 in DNA: TGTGCCAGCAGCTCGGTATTAGCGGGACTTATTTCCTACGAGCAGTACTTC.